This T cell receptor (beta chain) was sequenced in a study of OX40 agonist ivuxolimab in advanced cancers. Across the whole study: The study treated patients with ivuxolimab, an agonistic anti-OX40 (CD134) antibody. Study results and caveats: On average, a greater number of expanded clones characterised CD8+ T cells relative to CD4+.

Germline trimming cut 5 bases from V and 4 bases from J; bases unmatched to any gene: 13. The CDR3 extends over 18 amino acids. Per germline, CDR1 SGHVS and CDR2 FQNEAQ. Note on this clone: What it recognizes is unknown.

Only in-frame clones appear in the TCRdb table, and some are missing; sequencing was by immunoSEQ multiplex PCR. The sample has around 30,000 clones, approximately 90% seen once. Individuals having autoimmune disease history or systemic immunosuppression were not enrolled. J is TRBJ2-3 and V is TRBV7-8, with TRBD2 matching 12 bases. The clonotype comes from an adult with an advanced solid tumor such as melanoma, head and neck, liver or kidney cancer. This specimen was CD4+ or CD8+ T cells sorted from blood, taken in a trial of the OX40 agonist ivuxolimab. CDR3 in amino acids: CASSHLAGGVKPPDTQYF. CDR3 in DNA: TGTGCCAGCAGCCATCTAGCGGGAGGGGTTAAGCCCCCAGATACGCAGTATTTT.